The sequence of this TCR beta chain was determined in a study of vaccination and CD4 T cells after COVID-19. The treatment is: approximately nine-day PBMC culture with coronavirus spike peptide pools or control peptides (ViraFEST assay). Sequencing of cultured CD4+ T cell DNA used the Oncomine TCR Beta short-read assay. Using its own MiXCR run on the PCR reads, TCRdb lists one record per CDR3 protein. In the table there are around 10,000 distinct CDR3 sequences, about half of which are singletons. This clonotype occurred a few times. Its target is not known. The source is a human donor who had recovered from COVID-19. Sample: CD4+ T cells from blood, cultured in vitro.

The CDR3 DNA sequence: TGTGCCAGCAGTGTAGGCGCCAACTATGGCTACACCTTC. Residues: CASSVGANYGYTF. The rearrangement uses TRBV6-1 and TRBJ1-2; no clear D gene. Germline CDR1 reads MNHNS; CDR2 reads SASEGT. The V gene lost 4 bases and the J gene lost 2 bases, with 8 bases spanning the gap. This CDR3 region has 13 residues.